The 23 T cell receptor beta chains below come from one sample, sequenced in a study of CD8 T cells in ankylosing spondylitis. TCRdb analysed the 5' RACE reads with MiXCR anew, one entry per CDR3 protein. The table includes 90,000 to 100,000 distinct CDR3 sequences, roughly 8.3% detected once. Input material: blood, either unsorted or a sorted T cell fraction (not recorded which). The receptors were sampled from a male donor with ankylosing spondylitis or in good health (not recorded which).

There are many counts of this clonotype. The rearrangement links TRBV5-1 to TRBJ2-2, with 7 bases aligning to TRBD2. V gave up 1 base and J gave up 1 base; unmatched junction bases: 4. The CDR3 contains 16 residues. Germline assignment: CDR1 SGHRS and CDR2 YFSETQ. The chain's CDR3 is CASSLRIAGNTGELFF. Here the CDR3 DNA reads TGCGCCAGCAGCTTGCGGATAGCGGGGAACACCGGGGAGCTGTTTTTT.

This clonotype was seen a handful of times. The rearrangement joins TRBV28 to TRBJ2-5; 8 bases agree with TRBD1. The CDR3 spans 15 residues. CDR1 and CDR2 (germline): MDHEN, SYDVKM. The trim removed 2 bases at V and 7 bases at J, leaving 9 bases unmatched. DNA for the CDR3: TGTGCCAGCAGTTTAACCAGGGGGCCCTCTGGGACCCAGTACTTC. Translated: CASSLTRGPSGTQYF.

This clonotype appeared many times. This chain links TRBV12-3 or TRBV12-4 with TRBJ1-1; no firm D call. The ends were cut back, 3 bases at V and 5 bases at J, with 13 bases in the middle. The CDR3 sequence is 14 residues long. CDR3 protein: CASSFTGLHTEAFF. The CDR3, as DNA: TGTGCCAGCAGTTTTACGGGTTTACATACTGAAGCTTTCTTT.

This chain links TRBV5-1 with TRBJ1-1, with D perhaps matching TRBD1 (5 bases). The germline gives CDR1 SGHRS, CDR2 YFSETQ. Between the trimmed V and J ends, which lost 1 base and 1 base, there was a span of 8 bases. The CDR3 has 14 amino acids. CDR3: CASSLRGENTEAFF. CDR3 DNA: TGCGCCAGCAGCTTGAGGGGCGAGAACACTGAAGCTTTCTTT.

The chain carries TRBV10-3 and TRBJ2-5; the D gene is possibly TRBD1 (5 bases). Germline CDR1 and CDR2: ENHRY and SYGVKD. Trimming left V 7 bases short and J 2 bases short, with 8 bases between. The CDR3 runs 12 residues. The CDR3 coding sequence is TGTGCCATCAAAGGGGATCAAGAGACCCAGTACTTC. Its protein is CAIKGDQETQYF.

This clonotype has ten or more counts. The CDR3 here is CAISRTSGSYEQYF. As DNA, the CDR3 is TGTGCCATCAGCCGGACTAGCGGGAGTTACGAGCAGTACTTC. The V gene is TRBV10-3, the J gene TRBJ2-7, with 13 bases lining up with TRBD2. CDR1 ENHRY and CDR2 SYGVKD come from the germline V gene. This CDR3 spans 14 amino acids. Germline trimming cut 6 bases from V and 4 bases from J; bases unmatched to any gene: 3.

The DNA of the CDR3 is TGTGCCAGTAGTCCCTGGGAACTAGCGGACTCCTACAATGAGCAGTTCTTC. This codes for CASSPWELADSYNEQFF. V is TRBV19 and J is TRBJ2-1; 8 nucleotides line up with TRBD2. There are 17 residues in the CDR3. Germline V gene sequence: CDR1 LNHDA, CDR2 SQIVND (reference sequence). V lost 5 bases to trimming and J lost 0 bases; unmatched junction nucleotides: 9.

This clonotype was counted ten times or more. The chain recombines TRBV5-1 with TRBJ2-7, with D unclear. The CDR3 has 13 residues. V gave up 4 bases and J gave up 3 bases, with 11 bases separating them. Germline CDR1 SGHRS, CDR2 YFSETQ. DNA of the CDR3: TGCGCCAGCAGCGTCGCAGGCCTCTACGAGCAGTACTTC. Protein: CASSVAGLYEQYF.

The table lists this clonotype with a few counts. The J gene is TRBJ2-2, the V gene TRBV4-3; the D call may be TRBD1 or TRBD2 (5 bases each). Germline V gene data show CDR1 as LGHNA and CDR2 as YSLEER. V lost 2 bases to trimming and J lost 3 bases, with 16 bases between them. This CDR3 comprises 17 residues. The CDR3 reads CASSQRRGQRYTGELFF. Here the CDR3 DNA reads TGCGCCAGCAGCCAAAGAAGGGGCCAGCGGTACACCGGGGAGCTGTTTTTT.

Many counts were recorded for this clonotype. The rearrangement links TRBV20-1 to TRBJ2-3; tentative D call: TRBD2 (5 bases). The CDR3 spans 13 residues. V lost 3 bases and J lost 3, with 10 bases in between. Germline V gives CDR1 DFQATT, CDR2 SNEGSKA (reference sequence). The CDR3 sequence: CSARVGGTDTQYF. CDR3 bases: TGCAGTGCTAGGGTTGGAGGTACAGATACGCAGTATTTT.

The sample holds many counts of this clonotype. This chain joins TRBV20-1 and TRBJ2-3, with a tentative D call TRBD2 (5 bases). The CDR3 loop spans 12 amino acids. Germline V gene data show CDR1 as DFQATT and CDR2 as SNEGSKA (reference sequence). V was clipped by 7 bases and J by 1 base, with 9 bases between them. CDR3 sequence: CSGGSRTDTQYF. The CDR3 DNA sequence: TGCAGTGGAGGGTCACGCACAGATACGCAGTATTTT.

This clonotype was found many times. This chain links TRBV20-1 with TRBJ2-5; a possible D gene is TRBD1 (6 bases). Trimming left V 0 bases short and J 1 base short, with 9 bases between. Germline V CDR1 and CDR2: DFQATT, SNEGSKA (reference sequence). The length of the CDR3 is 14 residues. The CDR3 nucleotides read TGCAGTGCTAGAGACGGACAGCCCCAAGAGACCCAGTACTTC. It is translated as CSARDGQPQETQYF.

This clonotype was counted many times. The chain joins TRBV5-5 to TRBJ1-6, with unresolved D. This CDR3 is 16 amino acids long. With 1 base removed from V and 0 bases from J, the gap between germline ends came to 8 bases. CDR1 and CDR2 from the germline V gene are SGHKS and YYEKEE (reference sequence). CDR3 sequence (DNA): TGTGCCAGCAGCTTGTTCAGGAGCTCCTATAATTCACCCCTCCACTTT. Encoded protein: CASSLFRSSYNSPLHF.

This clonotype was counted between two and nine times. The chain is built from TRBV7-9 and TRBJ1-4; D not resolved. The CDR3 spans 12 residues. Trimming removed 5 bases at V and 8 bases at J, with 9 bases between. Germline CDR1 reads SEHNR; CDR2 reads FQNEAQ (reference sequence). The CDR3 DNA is TGTGCCAGCAGCGCTATTAAAGAAAAACTGTTTTTT. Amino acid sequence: CASSAIKEKLFF.

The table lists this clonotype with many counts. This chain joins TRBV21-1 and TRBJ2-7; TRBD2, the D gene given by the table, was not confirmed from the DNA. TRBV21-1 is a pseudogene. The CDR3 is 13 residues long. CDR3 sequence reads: CASSKFGMGPQYF. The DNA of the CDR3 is TGTGCCAGCAGCAAATTCGGGATGGGCCCACAGTACTTC.

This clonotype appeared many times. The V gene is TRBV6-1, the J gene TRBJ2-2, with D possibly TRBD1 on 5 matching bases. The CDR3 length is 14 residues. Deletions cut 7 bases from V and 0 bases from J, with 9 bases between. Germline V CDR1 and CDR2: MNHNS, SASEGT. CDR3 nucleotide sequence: TGTGCCAGCACGGGCAGGGCGAACACCGGGGAGCTGTTTTTT. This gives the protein CASTGRANTGELFF.

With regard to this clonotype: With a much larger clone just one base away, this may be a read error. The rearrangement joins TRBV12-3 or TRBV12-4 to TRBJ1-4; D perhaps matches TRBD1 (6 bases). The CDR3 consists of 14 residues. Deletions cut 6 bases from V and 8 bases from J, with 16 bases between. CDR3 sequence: CASRGGHGTEKLFF. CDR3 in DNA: TGTGCCAGCAGGGGGGGACACGGTACGGAAAAACTGTTTTTT.

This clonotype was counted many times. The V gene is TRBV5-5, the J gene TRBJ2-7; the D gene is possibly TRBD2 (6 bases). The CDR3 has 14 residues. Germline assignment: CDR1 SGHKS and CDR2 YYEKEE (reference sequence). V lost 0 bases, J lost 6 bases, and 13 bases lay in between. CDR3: CASSLDLLACEQYF. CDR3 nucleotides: TGTGCCAGCAGCTTGGACTTACTAGCTTGCGAGCAGTACTTC.

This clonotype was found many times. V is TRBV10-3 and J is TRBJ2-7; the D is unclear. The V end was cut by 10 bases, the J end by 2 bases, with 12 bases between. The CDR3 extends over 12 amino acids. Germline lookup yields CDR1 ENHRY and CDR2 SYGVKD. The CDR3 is CATTGSTYEQYF. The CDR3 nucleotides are TGTGCCACTACCGGGTCGACCTACGAGCAGTACTTC.

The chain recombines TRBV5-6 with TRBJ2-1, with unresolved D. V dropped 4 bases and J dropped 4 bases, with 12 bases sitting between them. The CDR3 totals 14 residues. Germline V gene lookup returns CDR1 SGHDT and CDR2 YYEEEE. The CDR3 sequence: CASSPPVRYNEQFF. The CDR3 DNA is TGTGCCAGCAGCCCCCCGGTTCGTTACAATGAGCAGTTCTTC. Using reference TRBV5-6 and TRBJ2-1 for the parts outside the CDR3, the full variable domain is DAGVTQSPTHLIKTRGQQVTLRCSPKSGHDTVSWYQQALGQGPQFIFQYYEEEERQRGNFPDRFSGHQFPNYSSELNVNALLLGDSALYLCASSPPVRYNEQFFGPGTRLTVL.

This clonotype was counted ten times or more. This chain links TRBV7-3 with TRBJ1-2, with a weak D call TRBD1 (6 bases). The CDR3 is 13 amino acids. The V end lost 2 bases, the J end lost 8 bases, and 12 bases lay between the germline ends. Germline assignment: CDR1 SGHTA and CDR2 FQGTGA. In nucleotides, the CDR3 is TGTGCCAGCAGCTTACTACAGGGAGAAGGCTACACCTTC. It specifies CASSLLQGEGYTF.

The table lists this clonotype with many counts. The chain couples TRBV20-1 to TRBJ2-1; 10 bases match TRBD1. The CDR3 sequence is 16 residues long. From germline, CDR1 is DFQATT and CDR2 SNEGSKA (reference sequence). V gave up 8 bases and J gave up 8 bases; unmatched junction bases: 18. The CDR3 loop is CSRDAPGQGPEDEQFF. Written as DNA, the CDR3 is TGCAGTCGCGACGCACCGGGACAGGGGCCTGAGGATGAGCAGTTCTTC.

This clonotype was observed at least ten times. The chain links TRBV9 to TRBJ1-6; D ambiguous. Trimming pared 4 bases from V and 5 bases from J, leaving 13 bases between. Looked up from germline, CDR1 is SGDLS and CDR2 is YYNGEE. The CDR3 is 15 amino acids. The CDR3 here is CASSLLVGNNSPLHF. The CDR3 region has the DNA TGTGCCAGCAGCTTACTCGTCGGAAATAATTCACCCCTCCACTTT.